This T cell receptor (beta chain) was sequenced in a study of blood T cell repertoires in COVID-19. Background on the study: T cells, B-cell-depleted T cells, or PBMCs supplied cDNA or gDNA.

Enrolled during active infection, Seattle patients were then followed longitudinally. Authors' processing steps: Cell counts per sample came from amplifying reference gene primers. Libraries were prepared by immunoSEQ multiplex PCR; TCRdb keeps only in-frame clonotypes and omits some of them. The V and J calls and the clone size are those of that table, but D and trimming were determined from the DNA. Of about 500,000 clones in the sample, 89% were seen once. V dropped 2 bases and J dropped 3; count of bases not matched to a gene: 1. CDR3 length equals 15 residues. Germline CDR1 is SGDLS and CDR2 is YYNGEE.

This TCR was sampled from a man aged 18-30 years with COVID-19, enrolled during active disease. Sample: peripheral blood. V and J are TRBV9 and TRBJ2-2; 10 bases line up with TRBD1. Here the CDR3 reads CASSVGTGDTGELFF. In DNA, the CDR3 is TGTGCCAGCAGCGTCGGGACAGGGGACACCGGGGAGCTGTTTTTT. The whole variable domain, remainder taken from reference TRBV9 and TRBJ2-2, is DSGVTQTPKHLITATGQRVTLRCSPRSGDLSVYWYQQSLDQGLQFLIQYYNGEERAKGNILERFSAQQFPDLHSELNLSSLELGDSALYFCASSVGTGDTGELFFGEGSRLTVL.